This record covers a single T cell receptor beta chain. The data belong to a study of blood T cell repertoires in COVID-19. About the research overall: Samples came from the United States, Italy and Spain, spanning acute and convalescent COVID-19.

In the authors' methods: Amplified reference gene primers provided the basis for estimating nucleated cell counts. Clones were sequenced by immunoSEQ multiplex PCR, and TCRdb holds only the in-frame ones, with some missing. V and J calls and clone size are as listed in that table; D and trimming were resolved from the DNA. The data contain some 170,000 clones, about 91% of them singletons. CDR3 length: 15 residues. The junction had 6 bases not matched to a gene; V was cut back by 8 bases and J by 2 bases. Germline V gene data show CDR1 as MNHEY and CDR2 as SVGAGI. The source material was peripheral blood. The TCR was taken from a woman in her 50s with acute or convalescent COVID-19. The rearrangement uses TRBV6-5 and TRBJ2-1; 10 bases are shared with TRBD2. CDR3 amino acids: CASPGTSETYNEQFF. CDR3 in DNA: TGTGCCAGCCCCGGGACTAGCGAAACCTACAATGAGCAGTTCTTC.